This T cell receptor (beta chain) is from a study of cytomegalovirus exposure and HLA in healthy donors. Study-wide results and limits: Later analysis showed most CMV-associated TCR beta chains appearing HLA-restricted.

Primers for the PCR totalled 60 Vbeta and 13 Jbeta. Sequencing was performed with immunoSEQ multiplex PCR; in TCRdb, only in-frame clones are kept and a portion is missing. The sample carries 100,000 to 150,000 clones, roughly four fifths recorded once. A single count supports this clone. The antigen remains undetermined. Germline trimming cut 2 bases from V and 6 bases from J; bases unmatched to any gene: 7. The CDR3 is 15 residues long. CDR1 is MNHNY and CDR2 is SVGAGI in the germline V gene (reference sequence). The receptor was derived from a woman aged 40 to 49 in good health and CMV-seropositive. The chain joins TRBV6-6 to TRBJ2-1, with 7 bases that match TRBD1. Sequenced material: PBMCs. The CDR3 coding sequence is TGTGCCAGCAGTTACGGGCAGGGGGTTCGCAATGAGCAGTTCTTC. Translating gives CASSYGQGVRNEQFF.